This TCR beta chain was found in a study of OX40 agonist ivuxolimab in advanced cancers. Study details: Approximately 40% of patients had received prior checkpoint inhibitor therapy. Three patients, one with hepatocellular carcinoma and two with cutaneous melanoma, achieved partial responses.

Study observations and caveats: In general, CD8+ T cells held more expanded clones than CD4+ did, on average.

Assay: immunoSEQ multiplex PCR; the TCRdb copy retains only in-frame clones and omits some. The sample holds 91,000 or so clones, more than 75% seen once. Worth noting for this clone: Its matching antigen is unknown.

This CDR3 has 17 amino acids. Germline trimming cut 6 bases from V and 3 bases from J; bases unmatched to any gene: 7. Germline lookup yields CDR1 LNHDA and CDR2 SQIVND (reference sequence). The source of this sequence is an adult with an advanced solid tumor such as melanoma, head and neck, liver or kidney cancer. The input for sequencing was CD4+ or CD8+ T cells sorted from blood, taken in a trial of the OX40 agonist ivuxolimab. The chain couples TRBV19 to TRBJ2-1, with 14 nucleotides matching TRBD2. The CDR3 DNA sequence: TGTGCCAGTAGCCCTGTTGGACTAGCGGGGGGCTACAATGAGCAGTTCTTC. It translates to CASSPVGLAGGYNEQFF.